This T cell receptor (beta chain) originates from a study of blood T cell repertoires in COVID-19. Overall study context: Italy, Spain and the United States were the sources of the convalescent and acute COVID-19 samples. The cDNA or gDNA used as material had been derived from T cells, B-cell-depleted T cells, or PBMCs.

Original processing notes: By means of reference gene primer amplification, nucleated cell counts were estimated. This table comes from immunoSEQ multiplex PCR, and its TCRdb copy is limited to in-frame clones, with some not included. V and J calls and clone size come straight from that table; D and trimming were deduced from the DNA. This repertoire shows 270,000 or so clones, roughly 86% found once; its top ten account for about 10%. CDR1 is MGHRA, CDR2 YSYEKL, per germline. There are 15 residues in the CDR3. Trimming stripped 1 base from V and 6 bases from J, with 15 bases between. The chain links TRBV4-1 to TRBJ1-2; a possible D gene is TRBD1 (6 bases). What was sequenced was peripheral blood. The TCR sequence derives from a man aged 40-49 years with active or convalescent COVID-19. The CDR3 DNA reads TGCGCCAGCAGCCAAGTCGGGGACAAAGGAAATGGCTACACCTTC. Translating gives CASSQVGDKGNGYTF.